This entry concerns a single T cell receptor beta chain. Profiled with immunoSEQ multiplex PCR; TCRdb holds only in-frame clones, not every one. The sample comprises approximately 660,000 clones, 88% of which are singletons, and 0.0095% to 0.013% rests with the top ten. This sample is part of a study of shared T cell receptors in the human thymus. The germline V and J ends were trimmed by 0 bases and 0 bases, with 20 bases remaining between them. Germline assignment: CDR1 SGHRS and CDR2 YFSETQ. The CDR3 runs 19 residues. These data were likewise used in another study, on human thymus T cells.

The TCR originated in a boy under two years old with a congenital heart defect. The sample taken for sequencing was thymocytes. V and J are TRBV5-1 and TRBJ2-3; a weak D match, TRBD2 (5 bases). For the CDR3, the DNA is TGCGCCAGCAGCTTGGGAAAGCAATTTTTAGCGTCTAGCACAGATACGCAGTATTTT. Protein sequence: CASSLGKQFLASSTDTQYF.